The clone carrying this T cell receptor beta chain was counted a few times. The target antigen is unknown. Template switching, a step in the protocol, added a universal primer site, and cDNA carried unique molecular identifiers. TCRdb independently ran MiXCR on the 5' RACE reads; one entry per CDR3 protein. The table has under 300,000 distinct CDR3 sequences, 6.5% seen once. This entry is derived from a study of identical twins. The study, taken as a whole, reports: Alpha sequences that were out-of-frame and twin-shared showed an excess of low generation probability.

V was clipped by 6 bases and J by 11 bases, with 23 bases between them. The CDR3 has 15 residues. Germline V gene lookup returns CDR1 MNHNS and CDR2 SASEGT. These sequences were also reported in another study, on T cells expressing NK-cell markers.

J is TRBJ1-5 and V is TRBV6-1, with TRBD1 as a possible D gene (6 bases). This sequence originates from a woman aged 18-29 years in good health. The specimen sequenced was CD8+ T cells sorted from blood. The CDR3 DNA follows: TGTGCCAGCAGCCCCGGACAGACCTTTGAATTGGCCCAGCATTTT. Translating it yields CASSPGQTFELAQHF.